The rows below give T cell receptor beta chains drawn from one sample of a study of identical twins. Via MiXCR, TCRdb re-called the 5' RACE reads, giving one row per CDR3 protein. The table records 450,000 to 650,000 distinct CDR3 sequences, roughly 15% of them present only once. This same sample was also taken into another study, of yellow fever vaccine responses in identical twins.

Sequencing was carried out using CD4+ T cells sorted from blood. The origin of the receptors is a woman aged 18-35 years in good health. CDR3s leave out the opening cysteine and the closing phenylalanine or tryptophan. The order of the fields is V gene, J gene, clone size, CDR3 protein. The listing skips clone size in some rows; elsewhere it reads once, few, many or a size class.

V gene: TRBV11-2
J gene: TRBJ2-5
clone size: once
CDR3 protein: ASTDLTTNSH

V gene: TRBV20-1
J gene: TRBJ1-6
clone size: NA
CDR3 protein: CARIQVNRGLGISYNSPLH

V gene: TRBV20-1
J gene: TRBJ1-1
clone size: few
CDR3 protein: SLPGQGYTEAF

V gene: TRBV5-6
J gene: TRBJ2-3
clone size: few
CDR3 protein: ASSSQLAGALPDTQY

V gene: TRBV20-1
J gene: TRBJ2-1
clone size: NA
CDR3 protein: SARVLAGLDEQF

V gene: TRBV4-2
J gene: TRBJ2-5
clone size: NA
CDR3 protein: ASSQDERREGQETQY

V gene: TRBV18
J gene: TRBJ1-4
clone size: few
CDR3 protein: ASSPQGASEKLF

V gene: TRBV20-1
J gene: TRBJ2-3
clone size: NA
CDR3 protein: SATVAGSSRTDTQY

V gene: TRBV15
J gene: TRBJ2-2
clone size: few
CDR3 protein: ATSRTSGRAKRELF

V gene: TRBV2
J gene: TRBJ2-6
clone size: NA
CDR3 protein: ASTRQGGVLT

V gene: TRBV20-1
J gene: TRBJ2-1
clone size: many
CDR3 protein: SARRDDNEQF

V gene: TRBV3-1
J gene: TRBJ1-1
clone size: few
CDR3 protein: ASSQGKGLNTEAF

V gene: TRBV20-1
J gene: TRBJ2-3
clone size: few
CDR3 protein: SAGGDRSSSTDTQY

V gene: TRBV29-1
J gene: TRBJ2-3
clone size: few
CDR3 protein: SPHRGPSTDTQY

V gene: TRBV6-1
J gene: TRBJ2-2
clone size: few
CDR3 protein: ASRAGSTGELF

V gene: TRBV24-1
J gene: TRBJ2-1
clone size: NA
CDR3 protein: ATSDFAGGFNEQF

V gene: TRBV7-9
J gene: TRBJ2-7
clone size: NA
CDR3 protein: ASSLAAGGYEQY

V gene: TRBV4-1
J gene: TRBJ1-1
clone size: NA
CDR3 protein: ASSQDNRVTTEAF

V gene: TRBV10-3
J gene: TRBJ2-1
clone size: NA
CDR3 protein: AISESMTSGGQNYNEQF

V gene: TRBV27
J gene: TRBJ2-1
clone size: few
CDR3 protein: ASSFRRGFRNEQF

V gene: TRBV20-1
J gene: TRBJ2-1
clone size: NA
CDR3 protein: SASGTSVTYNEQF

V gene: TRBV6-1
J gene: TRBJ1-2
clone size: NA
CDR3 protein: ASKLTGVGYGYT